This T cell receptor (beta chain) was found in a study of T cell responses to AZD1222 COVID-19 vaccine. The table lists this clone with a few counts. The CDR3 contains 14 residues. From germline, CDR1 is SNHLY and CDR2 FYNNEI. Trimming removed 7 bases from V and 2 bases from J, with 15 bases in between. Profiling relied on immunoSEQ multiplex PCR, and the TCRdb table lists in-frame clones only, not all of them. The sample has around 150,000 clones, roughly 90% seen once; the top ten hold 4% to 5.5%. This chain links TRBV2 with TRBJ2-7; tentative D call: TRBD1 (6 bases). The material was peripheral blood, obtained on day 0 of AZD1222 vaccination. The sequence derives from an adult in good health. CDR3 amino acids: CASTFRTEAYEQYF. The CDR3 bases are TGTGCCAGCACCTTTCGGACAGAAGCCTACGAGCAGTACTTC.